The 32 T cell receptor beta chains below come from one sample, sequenced in a study of cytomegalovirus exposure and HLA in healthy donors. This PCR relied on a set of 60 Vbeta primers and 13 Jbeta primers. Clones were sequenced by immunoSEQ multiplex PCR, and TCRdb holds only the in-frame ones, with some missing. The sample gives 140,000 to 150,000 clones, nearly 10% of which show up once; 1.8% is in the top ten. The sequencing sample was made of PBMCs. These receptors all stem from a middle-aged man in good health and CMV-seronegative.

The V gene is TRBV5-1, the J gene TRBJ1-4; D call uncertain. Between the trimmed V and J ends, which lost 0 bases and 3 bases, there was a span of 6 bases. The CDR3 contains 14 residues. The germline V gene encodes CDR1 SGHRS and CDR2 YFSETQ. The CDR3 region is CASSLGHANEKLFF. Here the CDR3 DNA reads TGCGCCAGCAGCTTGGGACACGCTAATGAAAAACTGTTTTTT.

V is TRBV11-2 and J is TRBJ1-5, with TRBD1 matching 9 bases. The CDR3 length is 14 residues. The germline V gene encodes CDR1 SGHAT and CDR2 FQNNGV. J lost 7 bases, V lost 5 bases, and 6 bases had no gene match. The CDR3 reads CASSPDRGRQPQHF. CDR3 bases: TGTGCCAGCAGCCCGGACAGGGGAAGGCAGCCCCAGCATTTT.

The V call is TRBV5-1, the J call TRBJ2-7; D not resolved. Germline V gives CDR1 SGHRS, CDR2 YFSETQ. V was pared by 6 bases and J by 0 bases, with 16 bases between. The CDR3 runs 15 residues. CDR3 region: CASTPLEQHSYEQYF. The CDR3 DNA sequence: TGCGCCAGCACCCCCCTCGAACAGCACTCCTACGAGCAGTACTTC.

V gene TRBV6-1 combines with J gene TRBJ2-1; weak D call: TRBD2 (5 bases). Between the trimmed V and J ends, which lost 2 bases and 0 bases, there was a span of 11 bases. Germline CDR1 MNHNS, CDR2 SASEGT. The CDR3 covers 16 residues. The CDR3 is CASSEFEGSSYNEQFF. The CDR3 DNA reads as TGTGCCAGCAGTGAATTTGAGGGAAGCTCCTACAATGAGCAGTTCTTC.

The chain combines TRBV4-2 with TRBJ2-5; 10 bases agree with TRBD2. V was clipped by 1 base and J by 1 base; unmatched bases: 3. Germline V gives CDR1 LGHNA, CDR2 YNFKEQ. This CDR3 is 16 amino acids long. The CDR3 loop reads CASSQVQREGQETQYF. The CDR3 DNA follows: TGTGCCAGCAGCCAAGTCCAGCGGGAGGGCCAAGAGACCCAGTACTTC.

J is TRBJ2-7 and V is TRBV29-1, with 13 bases aligning to TRBD2. Germline CDR1 and CDR2: SQVTM and ANQGSEA. The CDR3 is 14 residues long. The V segment lost 4 bases and the J segment 7 bases; nucleotides outside the gene matches: 7. As DNA, the CDR3 is TGCAGCGTTGTCGGACTAGCGGGAGTATGGGAGCAGTACTTC. Translating gives CSVVGLAGVWEQYF.

This clone showed up just a few times. As DNA, the CDR3 is TGTGCCAGCTCACCGTTCCCAGACACTGAAGCTTTCTTT. Translated: CASSPFPDTEAFF. J is TRBJ1-1 and V is TRBV18; D remains ambiguous. This CDR3 has 13 residues. The germline gives CDR1 KGHSH, CDR2 LQKENI. V lost 3 bases, J lost 3 bases, and 8 bases lay in between.

This clone has a handful of counts. CDR3 residues: CASSLRDNEQFF. CDR3 bases: TGCGCCAGCAGCCTCCGGGACAATGAGCAGTTCTTC. The chain uses TRBV5-1 and TRBJ2-1; D gene unclear. CDR1 and CDR2 from the germline V gene are SGHRS and YFSETQ. The V end lost 4 bases, the J end lost 5 bases, and 7 bases lay between the germline ends. The CDR3 spans 12 residues.

The chain couples TRBV28 to TRBJ2-6; D possibly corresponds to TRBD1 (6 bases). Germline-derived CDR1 and CDR2 are MDHEN and SYDVKM. This CDR3 contains 18 residues. The V gene lost 2 bases and the J gene lost 1 base, with 15 bases spanning the gap. The CDR3 DNA is TGTGCCAGCAGTTTAGGTGGGGGCTATTCTTCTGGGGCCAACGTCCTGACTTTC. Translated: CASSLGGGYSSGANVLTF.

The chain recombines TRBV27 with TRBJ1-4; D unclear. The V gene's germline CDR1 is MNHEY and CDR2 SMNVEV (reference sequence). This CDR3 comprises 15 residues. V was shortened by 6 bases and J by 3 bases, with 14 bases between the two germline ends. Here the CDR3 DNA reads TGTGCCAGCAGCCCAAGCTTTGTTGCTAATGAAAAACTGTTTTTT. Encoded protein: CASSPSFVANEKLFF.

Only a few counts were recorded for this clone. This chain links TRBV12-5 with TRBJ2-5, with no clear D. Germline V gene lookup returns CDR1 LGHNT and CDR2 FRNRAP. V was clipped by 4 bases and J by 6 bases, with 6 bases between them. The CDR3 runs to 11 residues. CDR3 bases: TGTGCTAGTGGTTCTCTCCAGACCCAGTACTTC. The encoded protein is CASGSLQTQYF.

The rearrangement joins TRBV29-1 to TRBJ2-1; 7 positions agree with TRBD1. Per germline, CDR1 SQVTM and CDR2 ANQGSEA. The CDR3 has 14 amino acids. The junction had 7 bases not matched to a gene; V was cut back by 6 bases and J by 2 bases. The CDR3 reads CSVGRDSTYNEQFF. The CDR3, as DNA: TGCAGCGTGGGCCGGGACAGTACCTACAATGAGCAGTTCTTC.

The rearrangement uses TRBV13 and TRBJ1-5; 7 bases are shared with TRBD1. Trimming at V came to 5 bases and at J to 4 bases, leaving 8 bases not matched to a gene. CDR1 is PRHDT, CDR2 FYEKMQ, per germline (reference sequence). The CDR3 runs to 15 residues. For the CDR3, the DNA is TGTGCCAGCAGCAAAAACAGGGGCCTGAATCAGCCCCAGCATTTT. Amino acid sequence: CASSKNRGLNQPQHF. Drawing the rest from reference TRBV13 and TRBJ1-5, the complete variable domain is AAGVIQSPRHLIKEKRETATLKCYPIPRHDTVYWYQQGPGQDPQFLISFYEKMQSDKGSIPDRFSAQQFSDYHSELNMSSLELGDSALYFCASSKNRGLNQPQHFGDGTRLSIL.

The CDR3 sequence is CASSLDRPTTNEKLFF. As DNA, the CDR3 is TGTGCCAGCAGCTTGGACAGGCCCACAACTAATGAAAAACTGTTTTTT. The chain combines TRBV7-2 with TRBJ1-4; 7 positions match TRBD1. Trimming took 3 bases from V and 0 from J; bases not matched to a gene: 4. Germline-derived CDR1 and CDR2 are SGHTA and FQGNSA. The CDR3 spans 16 residues.

V and J are TRBV12-2 and TRBJ2-3; TRBD2, the D gene given by the table, was not confirmed from the DNA. TRBV12-2 is described as a pseudogene. The CDR3 extends over 12 amino acids. For the CDR3, the DNA is TGTGCAAGTCGACAAGCGCCAGATACGCAGTATTTT. It is translated as CASRQAPDTQYF.

This clone was detected only a few times. The sample has other DNA sequences that encode this CDR3 too. The genes are TRBV7-3 and TRBJ2-3; possibly TRBD2 for D (6 bases). The V end lost 2 bases, the J end lost 1 base, and 13 bases lay between the germline ends. The CDR3 is 16 amino acids. Looked up from germline, CDR1 is SGHTA and CDR2 is FQGTGA. CDR3 bases: TGTGCCAGCAGCTTAGAAGGGCGGGGCGGCACAGATACGCAGTATTTT. Residues: CASSLEGRGGTDTQYF.

This clone turned up a few times. The chain is built from TRBV4-1 and TRBJ1-1; no firm D call. CDR1 MGHRA and CDR2 YSYEKL come from the germline V gene. V shed 0 bases and J shed 4 bases, with 12 bases lying between them. The CDR3 runs 15 residues. CDR3 in amino acids: CASSQDQWALTEAFF. CDR3 coding DNA: TGCGCCAGCAGCCAAGATCAATGGGCACTCACTGAAGCTTTCTTT.

This clone was counted only a few times. The J gene is TRBJ1-5, the V gene TRBV10-3; no clear D. V was pared by 11 bases and J by 11 bases, with 16 bases between. Germline loops: CDR1 ENHRY, CDR2 SYGVKD. The CDR3 is 11 residues long. CDR3 in DNA: TGTGCCTCCGGAGCGGTTTCAGCCCAGCATTTT. It is translated as CASGAVSAQHF.

J is TRBJ1-6 and V is TRBV5-8, with D perhaps TRBD1 (6 bases). The germline CDR1 and CDR2 sequences are SGHTS and YDEGEE. This CDR3 has 14 amino acids. The ends were cut back, 2 bases at V and 8 bases at J, with 11 bases in the middle. The CDR3 coding sequence is TGTGCCAGCAGCTTAGGACAGATTTATTCACCCCTCCACTTT. Protein product: CASSLGQIYSPLHF.

The CDR3 protein is CASSEDRPRSEAFF. The DNA of the CDR3 is TGTGCCAGCAGTGAGGACAGGCCCCGCTCCGAAGCTTTCTTT. V gene TRBV6-1 combines with J gene TRBJ1-1; 7 nucleotides align to TRBD1. The CDR3 runs to 14 residues. Germline values: CDR1 MNHNS, CDR2 SASEGT. The ends lost 3 bases at V and 8 bases at J; junction bases unmatched: 9.

The V call is TRBV2, the J call TRBJ1-1; the D is unclear. V was cut by 7 bases and J by 1 base, with 13 bases left in between. The CDR3 loop spans 14 amino acids. Germline CDR1 is SNHLY and CDR2 is FYNNEI. The CDR3 DNA is TGTGCCAGCACCCGTCAGGTTTCGAACACTGAAGCTTTCTTT. Translation: CASTRQVSNTEAFF.

This clone was counted a few times. The genes are TRBV19 and TRBJ1-4; 10 nucleotides line up with TRBD1. The CDR3 extends over 14 amino acids. The junction had 6 bases not matched to a gene; V was cut back by 8 bases and J by 6 bases. CDR1 is LNHDA and CDR2 is SQIVND in the germline V gene (reference sequence). The CDR3 bases are TGTGCCAGTCTATTGACAGGGGGCGATGAAAAACTGTTTTTT. Its translation: CASLLTGGDEKLFF.

There are a few counts of this clone. This sequence joins TRBV18 and TRBJ1-4; D is perhaps TRBD1 (6 bases). V was shortened by 1 base and J by 5 bases, with 8 bases between the two germline ends. The CDR3 sequence is 14 residues long. Germline loops: CDR1 KGHSH, CDR2 LQKENI. The CDR3 nucleotides read TGTGCCAGCTCACCACAGGGGGGGAATGAAAAACTGTTTTTT. It yields the protein CASSPQGGNEKLFF.

This clone was seen only a few times. The chain joins TRBV6-6 to TRBJ1-3; maybe TRBD1 (5 bases). V shed 4 bases and J shed 3 bases, with 13 bases lying between them. The V gene's germline CDR1 is MNHNY and CDR2 SVGAGI (reference sequence). The CDR3 has 15 amino acids. In DNA, the CDR3 is TGTGCCAGCAGTTTCGACAGAAAAATTGGAAACACCATATATTTT. Protein: CASSFDRKIGNTIYF.

The rearrangement uses TRBV28 and TRBJ1-5; TRBD1 aligns across 8 bases. The CDR3 contains 15 residues. Germline assignment: CDR1 MDHEN and CDR2 SYDVKM. V was pared by 4 bases and J by 5 bases, with 7 bases of the junction left unmatched. CDR3 protein: CASSSLSGGYQPQHF. The DNA for the CDR3 is TGTGCCAGCAGTTCCCTTTCAGGGGGCTATCAGCCCCAGCATTTT. Supplemented by reference TRBV28 and TRBJ1-5, the full variable domain reads DVKVTQSSRYLVKRTGEKVFLECVQDMDHENMFWYRQDPGLGLRLIYFSYDVKMKEKGDIPEGYSVSREKKERFSLILESASTNQTSMYLCASSSLSGGYQPQHFGDGTRLSIL.

This clone was seen more than once but under ten times. V and J are TRBV19 and TRBJ2-2; D is perhaps TRBD1 (5 bases). Germline CDR1 reads LNHDA; CDR2 reads SQIVND (reference sequence). This CDR3 comprises 14 residues. Trimming removed 6 bases at V and 4 bases at J, with 12 bases between. In DNA, the CDR3 is TGTGCCAGTAGGGTAGGGGCGAGCACCGGGGAGCTGTTTTTT. It codes for CASRVGASTGELFF.

There are many counts of this clone. This CDR3 is CAISESIPSEDTQYF. In nucleotides, the CDR3 is TGTGCCATCAGTGAGTCGATACCTAGCGAAGATACGCAGTATTTT. This chain joins TRBV10-3 and TRBJ2-3, with D maybe TRBD2 (6 bases). Germline V gives CDR1 ENHRY, CDR2 SYGVKD. Trimming shortened V by 0 bases and J by 5 bases, and 12 bases separated the two germline ends. The CDR3 contains 15 residues.

This clone has only a few counts. The gene calls are TRBV9 and TRBJ1-3, with D hard to call. The CDR3 is 14 residues long. V lost 2 bases to trimming and J lost 0 bases, with 6 bases between them. Germline V gene lookup returns CDR1 SGDLS and CDR2 YYNGEE. Here the CDR3 reads CASSVESSGNTIYF. Here the CDR3 DNA reads TGTGCCAGCAGCGTGGAGAGCTCTGGAAACACCATATATTTT.

This clone was found a few times. The chain uses TRBV15 and TRBJ1-1, with 9 bases lining up with TRBD1. The CDR3 runs 14 residues. V shed 3 bases, J shed 5 bases, and the junction held 4 bases outside the gene matches. Per germline, CDR1 LNHNV and CDR2 YYDKDF (reference sequence). CDR3: CATSRGDRETEAFF. CDR3 sequence (DNA): TGTGCCACCAGCAGGGGGGACAGGGAGACTGAAGCTTTCTTT.

This clone was detected a few times. V is TRBV18 and J is TRBJ1-1; D perhaps matches TRBD1 (6 bases). Trimming left V 3 bases short and J 6 bases short, with 20 bases between. The germline gives CDR1 KGHSH, CDR2 LQKENI. This CDR3 has 16 amino acids. CDR3 residues: CASSPGIARGDAEAFF. For the CDR3, the DNA is TGTGCCAGCTCACCGGGGATTGCCAGGGGAGATGCTGAAGCTTTCTTT.

The chain has TRBV19 and TRBJ2-7; 10 nucleotides match TRBD1. CDR1 is LNHDA, CDR2 SQIVND, per germline (reference sequence). This CDR3 spans 17 amino acids. V shed 5 bases and J 0 bases; nucleotides not matched to a gene: 10. CDR3 loop: CASSQDTGTGASYEQYF. The CDR3 DNA sequence: TGTGCCAGTAGTCAAGACACCGGGACAGGGGCCTCCTACGAGCAGTACTTC.

This clone was counted between two and nine times. This chain joins TRBV27 and TRBJ1-5; D might be TRBD1 (5 bases). CDR3 length: 13 amino acids. Germline assignment: CDR1 MNHEY and CDR2 SMNVEV (reference sequence). The germline V and J ends were trimmed by 7 bases and 2 bases, with 9 bases remaining between them. This CDR3 is CASNGGGNQPQHF. The CDR3 DNA is TGTGCCAGCAATGGGGGGGGCAATCAGCCCCAGCATTTT.